This T cell receptor beta chain was profiled in a study of lymphopenia after photon versus proton radiotherapy. The data were produced by immunoSEQ multiplex PCR, yet TCRdb's version contains in-frame clones alone and is incomplete. The sample carries 25,000 to 30,000 clones, 75% to 90% recorded once. This CDR3 is built from 14 residues. Germline V gene data show CDR1 as MDHEN and CDR2 as SYDVKM. The V and J ends lost 3 bases and 2 bases respectively, with 10 bases between them. V gene TRBV28 combines with J gene TRBJ2-5; D not resolved. The sample here was peripheral blood, taken from a patient treated with photon-based radiotherapy. This TCR was recovered from a man under 40 with gastric cancer. The CDR3 nucleotides are TGTGCCAGCAGTTTTGAGAAAGGGCAAGAGACCCAGTACTTC. Its translation is CASSFEKGQETQYF.